The 18 T cell receptor beta chains given below trace back to one sample, sequenced in a study of CD8+ T cells in alopecia areata. RNA was isolated and reverse transcribed to cDNA, the sequencing template. Profiled with immunoSEQ multiplex PCR; TCRdb holds only in-frame clones, not every one. This table holds about 150,000 clones, less than 65% found once. Sequencing was done on a sample of CD8+ T cells sorted from blood. These receptors were taken from a human donor in good health.

Only a few counts were recorded for this clone. This chain links TRBV7-9 with TRBJ2-1, with 7 bases matching TRBD2. Germline V lookup: CDR1 SEHNR, CDR2 FQNEAQ (reference sequence). V dropped 4 bases and J dropped 5; count of bases not matched to a gene: 11. CDR3 length equals 16 residues. The CDR3 DNA follows: TGTGCCAGCAGCTCCCGAGGCAGGGACTACCACAATGAGCAGTTCTTC. This codes for CASSSRGRDYHNEQFF.

V usage is TRBV7-2 and J usage is TRBJ2-1, with TRBD1 identical over 10 bases. Germline V gene sequence: CDR1 SGHTA, CDR2 FQGNSA. With 1 base clipped from V and 7 bases from J, the junction kept 7 bases outside the gene matches. The CDR3 is 16 residues long. The DNA for the CDR3 is TGTGCCAGCAGCTTAGTTTGGGACAGGGGAAGGAATGAGCAGTTCTTC. Translated, it gives CASSLVWDRGRNEQFF.

This clone was detected a few times. The rearrangement uses TRBV7-9 and TRBJ1-1; 7 nucleotides line up with TRBD1. Losses at the gene ends were 4 bases for V and 1 base for J; bases not matched to a gene: 6. Germline CDR1 SEHNR, CDR2 FQNEAQ (reference sequence). CDR3 size: 15 residues. Here the CDR3 reads CASSSPGQQNTEAFF. CDR3 nucleotide sequence: TGTGCCAGCAGCTCTCCGGGACAGCAGAACACTGAAGCTTTCTTT. The full variable domain, rest sourced from reference TRBV7-9 and TRBJ1-1, is DTGVSQNPRHKITKRGQNVTFRCDPISEHNRLYWYRQTLGQGPEFLTYFQNEAQLEKSRLLSDRFSAERPKGSFSTLEIQRTEQGDSAMYLCASSSPGQQNTEAFFGQGTRLTVV.

The CDR3 region is CASSIGLGWNEQFF. As DNA, the CDR3 is TGTGCCAGTAGTATAGGGCTGGGTTGGAATGAGCAGTTCTTC. This chain connects TRBV19 to TRBJ2-1; no definite D call. CDR1 LNHDA and CDR2 SQIVND come from the germline V gene (reference sequence). CDR3 size: 14 residues. V lost 1 base and J lost 7, with 11 bases in between.

The chain combines TRBV20-1 with TRBJ1-1; D remains unclear. The V gene's germline CDR1 is DFQATT and CDR2 SNEGSKA (reference sequence). With 4 bases removed from V and 9 bases from J, the gap between germline ends came to 3 bases. The CDR3 runs to 8 residues. CDR3 sequence: CSATQAFF. As DNA, the CDR3 is TGCAGTGCTACCCAAGCTTTCTTT.

This clone was seen more than once but under ten times. The chain carries TRBV7-9 and TRBJ1-5; 8 nucleotides match TRBD1. The ends lost 5 bases at V and 13 bases at J; junction bases unmatched: 4. Per germline, CDR1 SEHNR and CDR2 FQNEAQ (reference sequence). The CDR3 totals 11 residues. In nucleotides, the CDR3 is TGTGCCAGCAGCGAGACAGGGGATCAGCATTTT. Amino acids: CASSETGDQHF.

The gene calls are TRBV6-5 and TRBJ2-2; TRBD2 is a possible D gene (6 bases). V lost 4 bases to trimming and J lost 6 bases, with 9 bases between them. The germline gives CDR1 MNHEY, CDR2 SVGAGI. The CDR3 is 13 residues long. CDR3 protein: CASSLGLAGELFF. As DNA, the CDR3 is TGTGCCAGCAGTTTGGGACTCGCCGGGGAGCTGTTTTTT.

The V call is TRBV23-1, the J call TRBJ2-1, with D possibly TRBD2 on 7 matching bases. TRBV23-1 counts as an open reading frame of uncertain function. V was clipped by 11 bases and J by 8 bases, with 13 bases between them. This CDR3 spans 11 amino acids. CDR3 region: CARGGGDEQFF. CDR3 nucleotides: TGCGCCCGAGGGGGGGGCGATGAGCAGTTCTTC.

The chain joins TRBV6-5 to TRBJ1-4; D not certain. The length of the CDR3 is 13 residues. Per the germline V gene, CDR1 is MNHEY and CDR2 is SVGAGI. Trimming took 4 bases from V and 8 from J, leaving 11 bases between them. This chain's CDR3 is CASSSANGEKLFF. CDR3 bases: TGTGCCAGCAGTTCCGCCAATGGGGAAAAACTGTTTTTT.

This clone was seen a few times. The chain joins TRBV29-1 to TRBJ2-1, with D uncertain. This CDR3 has 15 amino acids. V lost 3 bases and J 0 bases, leaving 12 bases between the germline ends. The germline V gene encodes CDR1 SQVTM and CDR2 ANQGSEA. In DNA, the CDR3 is TGCAGCGTTGACGGCAGTGAGAGCTCCTACAATGAGCAGTTCTTC. It specifies CSVDGSESSYNEQFF.

V and J are TRBV7-6 and TRBJ2-7, with D uncertain. This CDR3 is built from 15 residues. CDR1 and CDR2 (germline): SGHVS, FNYEAQ. V shed 0 bases and J shed 2 bases, with 11 bases lying between them. Here the CDR3 DNA reads TGTGCCAGCAGCTTAGCGAAGGGTTACCCCTACGAGCAGTACTTC. It translates to CASSLAKGYPYEQYF.

The V gene is TRBV7-6, the J gene TRBJ2-5, with TRBD2 as a possible D gene (7 bases). The J call may be wrong; the DNA end is better matched by TRBJ2-7. CDR1 is SGHVS, CDR2 FNYEAQ, per germline. The CDR3 totals 15 residues. In DNA form, the CDR3 reads TGTGCCAGCAGCCTAGGGGGGCAGGGAGGGCACGAGCAGTACTTC. This sequence encodes CASSLGGQGGHEQYF.

The chain couples TRBV29-1 to TRBJ1-2; D call uncertain. The CDR3 sequence is 11 residues long. Germline assignment: CDR1 SQVTM and CDR2 ANQGSEA. V was pared by 3 bases and J by 8 bases, with 10 bases between. CDR3 nucleotides: TGCAGCGTTGATGAGGGAGAGGGCTACACCTTC. Its translation is CSVDEGEGYTF.

The chain joins TRBV9 to TRBJ2-1, with a tentative D call TRBD2 (6 bases). The CDR3 has 16 amino acids. Germline V gives CDR1 SGDLS, CDR2 YYNGEE. Deletions cut 0 bases from V and 2 bases from J, with 12 bases between. The CDR3 nucleotides read TGTGCCAGCAGCGTAGAATTACTAGCTGCCTACAATGAGCAGTTCTTC. The encoded protein is CASSVELLAAYNEQFF.

The chain recombines TRBV2 with TRBJ2-4; D remains unclear. The V and J ends lost 3 bases and 4 bases respectively, with 13 bases between them. The germline gives CDR1 SNHLY, CDR2 FYNNEI. This CDR3 is 15 amino acids long. CDR3 residues: CASSDPDLGKNIQYF. The CDR3 region has the DNA TGTGCCAGCAGTGATCCGGACCTGGGAAAAAACATTCAGTACTTC.

The rearrangement uses TRBV6-6 and TRBJ2-5; D is ambiguous. Germline assignment: CDR1 MNHNY and CDR2 SVGAGI (reference sequence). Trimming took off 4 bases at V and 2 bases at J, with 8 bases between the two ends. The CDR3 runs 13 residues. The CDR3 region has the DNA TGTGCCAGCAGTTCCGCCAGACAAGAGACCCAGTACTTC. It codes for CASSSARQETQYF.

This clone was seen a single time. The rearrangement joins TRBV27 to TRBJ2-7, with 8 nucleotides matching TRBD2. Germline CDR1 is MNHEY and CDR2 is SMNVEV (reference sequence). The CDR3 spans 15 residues. With 2 bases clipped from V and 3 bases from J, the junction kept 6 bases outside the gene matches. DNA of the CDR3: TGTGCCAGCAGTTTAATGGCTAGCGGGCACTACGAGCAGTACTTC. This encodes CASSLMASGHYEQYF.

V is TRBV25-1 and J is TRBJ1-2, with D unresolved. With 6 bases removed from V and 3 bases from J, the gap between germline ends came to 14 bases. The length of the CDR3 is 14 residues. Germline V gene data show CDR1 as MGHDK and CDR2 as SYGVNS. CDR3 sequence: CASSRGPGYYGYTF. In nucleotides, the CDR3 is TGTGCCAGCAGCAGAGGGCCGGGGTACTATGGCTACACCTTC.